The clone carrying this T cell receptor (beta chain) has at least ten counts. Its antigen remains unknown. Those patients picked for sequencing had displayed CD8+CD57+ cell expansion on flow cytometry. V gave up 0 bases and J gave up 4 bases; unmatched junction bases: 6. Germline lookup yields CDR1 DFQATT and CDR2 SNEGSKA (reference sequence). The CDR3 runs 16 residues. This specimen belongs to a study of CD8+CD57+ T cells in acquired aplastic anemia. Study outcomes and limitations: CD8+ Simpson's diversity did not differ significantly between patients and controls.

Profiling of TCR beta VDJ combinations and CDR3 sequences used genomic DNA as template. One entry per CDR3 protein results from TCRdb running MiXCR on the reads. The table records roughly 250,000 distinct CDR3 sequences, around 45% of them present only once. The sample was sorted CD4+, CD8+, or CD8+CD57+ T cells (not recorded which) from PBMCs. This chain uses TRBV20-1 with TRBJ2-6, with 7 bases that match TRBD1. The receptor's source is a human donor with aplastic anemia. The CDR3 nucleotides are TGCAGTGCTAGAGATGAGAGGGGGCCCGGGGCCAACGTCCTGACTTTC. Amino acids: CSARDERGPGANVLTF.